Listed below are T cell receptor beta chains from one sample, sequenced in a study of blood T cell repertoires in COVID-19. TCRdb's table, derived via immunoSEQ multiplex PCR, lists solely in-frame clones and lacks some. This sample yields some 200,000 clones, of which around 82% are seen a single time; 12% belongs to the top ten. Specimen: PBMCs or T cells enriched from blood (not recorded which). These receptors were collected from a man aged 35 to 55 who had recovered from COVID-19. CDR3s include the opening cysteine and the closing phenylalanine or tryptophan. A D gene is named only where the DNA matches it firmly. Clone size appears in some rows only: once, few, many, or a class for an expanded clone.

d_gene	v_gene	abundance	j_gene	CDR3nt	CDR3aa
NA	TRBV19	NA	TRBJ1-2	TGTGCCAGTAGTATATTTGGAGTGACTAACTATGGCTACACCTTC	CASSIFGVTNYGYTF
NA	TRBV5-1	NA	TRBJ1-5	TGCGCCAGCAGCCGGACTGACCCTAGCAATCAGCCCCAGCATTTT	CASSRTDPSNQPQHF
TRBD1	TRBV9	once	TRBJ2-3	TGTGCCAGCAGCGCCCTAACAGGGGTGGCTAGTGGTACGCAGTATTTT	CASSALTGVASGTQYF
NA	TRBV29-1	NA	TRBJ1-1	TGCAGCGTCGATGGCACAGGGTTTAACACTGAAGCTTTCTTT	CSVDGTGFNTEAFF
NA	TRBV19	few	TRBJ1-5	TGTGCCAGTAGTATATCTCTCGATCAGCCCCAGCATTTT	CASSISLDQPQHF
TRBD2	TRBV7-2	NA	TRBJ2-1	TGTGCCAGCAGCCTGGCCGGGACTAGCGGTTATAATGAGCAGTTCTTC	CASSLAGTSGYNEQFF
TRBD1	TRBV7-2	NA	TRBJ1-2	TGTGCCAGCAGCCCAGGGGGATCAAGTAACTATGGCTACACCTTC	CASSPGGSSNYGYTF
TRBD1	TRBV18	NA	TRBJ1-6	TGTGCCAGCTCACCTGCCACAGGGGGAAACGATTCACCCCTCCACTTT	CASSPATGGNDSPLHF
TRBD1	TRBV11-2	few	TRBJ1-1	TGTGCCAGCAGCTTACGTTTTGGGACAGTCAACACTGAAGCTTTCTTT	CASSLRFGTVNTEAFF
TRBD1	TRBV5-1	NA	TRBJ2-2	TGCGCCAGCAGCTTTGGGCCCCGACAGGGCACCGGGGAGCTGTTTTTT	CASSFGPRQGTGELFF
NA	TRBV19	once	TRBJ2-1	TGTGCCAGTAGTAAGGGGGACAAAACCAATGAGCAGTTCTTC	CASSKGDKTNEQFF
NA	TRBV5-1	NA	TRBJ1-2	TGCGCCAGCAGCCGGGAAAGCGTGGACTATGGCTACACCTTC	CASSRESVDYGYTF
TRBD1	TRBV5-4	NA	TRBJ1-1	TGTGCCAGCAGCTCCCCCGGACAGGGTAACACTGAAGCTTTCTTT	CASSSPGQGNTEAFF
TRBD2	TRBV29-1	NA	TRBJ2-2	TGCAGCGTTGAGAGGCTAGCGGACACCGGGGAGCTGTTTTTT	CSVERLADTGELFF
NA	TRBV30	many	TRBJ1-2	TGTGCCTGGGGGCCCCTCGGCACCTTC	CAWGPLGTF
NA	TRBV27	NA	TRBJ2-7	TGTGCCTTGATTGTGGCTGGTCATGGAGGGGTTTACGAGCAGTACTTC	CALIVAGHGGVYEQYF
TRBD2	TRBV10-3	NA	TRBJ2-2	TGTGCCATCAGTGAGCGGGAGGTTGGGACCGGGGAGCTGTTTTTT	CAISEREVGTGELFF
TRBD2	TRBV10-3	NA	TRBJ2-3	TGTGCCATCAGTATAGCGGGAGAAGATACGCAGTATTTT	CAISIAGEDTQYF
TRBD2	TRBV5-1	NA	TRBJ2-5	TGCGCCAGCAGCCGAGGGACTAGCGGGCAAGAGACCCAGTACTTC	CASSRGTSGQETQYF
TRBD1	TRBV18	NA	TRBJ1-5	TGTGCCAGCTCAACCACGACAGGGGGGAGTGGTCAGCCCCAGCATTTT	CASSTTTGGSGQPQHF
TRBD1	TRBV2	NA	TRBJ1-1	TGTGCCAGCAGTCCACAGGGGGCAAGAGGATCTTTCTTT	CASSPQGARGSFF
NA	TRBV28	NA	TRBJ1-1	TGTGCCAGCAGTTTGAGCAAAGCCCTAATCACTGAAGCTTTCTTT	CASSLSKALITEAFF
TRBD2	TRBV6-5	NA	TRBJ2-1	TGTGCCAGCAGTAGAGCGGGAGAGCTTTACAATGAGCAGTTCTTC	CASSRAGELYNEQFF
NA	TRBV12-3/TRBV12-4	NA	TRBJ1-3	TGTGCCAGCAGTGTCGGGGGAAACACCATATATTTT	CASSVGGNTIYF
NA	TRBV7-3	NA	TRBJ1-1	TGTGCCAGCAGCGCCCACATGAACACTGAAGCTTTCTTT	CASSAHMNTEAFF
NA	TRBV6-4	NA	TRBJ1-5	TGTGCCAGCAGTGACCCAACAGGTAGCAATCAGCCCCAGCATTTT	CASSDPTGSNQPQHF
NA	TRBV7-2	NA	TRBJ1-2	TGTGCCAGCAGCTTAAGTGACAGCCTCTATGGCTACACCTTC	CASSLSDSLYGYTF
NA	TRBV19	NA	TRBJ1-4	TGTGCCAGTAGCCCAGTGCCAGGGGCCCTTAATGAAAAACTGTTTTTT	CASSPVPGALNEKLFF
NA	TRBV12-3/TRBV12-4	NA	TRBJ2-1	TGTGCCAGCAGTCTAGCTCTTCCGAATGAGCAGTTCTTC	CASSLALPNEQFF
NA	TRBV4-3	NA	TRBJ2-2	TGCGCCAGCAGCCAAGATCCTCAGGGGGAGCTGTTTTTT	CASSQDPQGELFF
TRBD1	TRBV30	NA	TRBJ1-3	TGTGCCTGGGACCGGGACAGAGGAAACACCATATATTTT	CAWDRDRGNTIYF
NA	TRBV10-3	few	TRBJ1-5	TGTGCCATGGCATCGGACGGGGATCAGCCCCAGCATTTT	CAMASDGDQPQHF
TRBD1	TRBV4-1	NA	TRBJ1-3	TGCGCCAGCAGCCAAGCCGGGACAGGGCAAGGTGGAAACACCATATATTTT	CASSQAGTGQGGNTIYF
TRBD1	TRBV25-1	NA	TRBJ2-1	TGTGCCAGCAGCTTCGGGAGACAGGGGCCTTACAATGAGCAGTTCTTC	CASSFGRQGPYNEQFF
NA	TRBV6-2/TRBV6-3	NA	TRBJ2-5	TGTGCCAGCAGTTACTGGGGGCAGACCCAGTACTTC	CASSYWGQTQYF
TRBD1	TRBV6-1	NA	TRBJ2-1	TGTGCCAGCAGCCAGGGACAGGGGTACCACAATGAGCAGTTCTTC	CASSQGQGYHNEQFF
TRBD1	TRBV28	few	TRBJ1-3	TGTGCCAGCAGTTTACCATACAGGGGAGAAAGAAACACCATATATTTT	CASSLPYRGERNTIYF
NA	TRBV4-3	NA	TRBJ2-3	TGCGCCAGCAGCCAAGTATCGGGCGGGATAGCTGGAGATACGCAGTATTTT	CASSQVSGGIAGDTQYF